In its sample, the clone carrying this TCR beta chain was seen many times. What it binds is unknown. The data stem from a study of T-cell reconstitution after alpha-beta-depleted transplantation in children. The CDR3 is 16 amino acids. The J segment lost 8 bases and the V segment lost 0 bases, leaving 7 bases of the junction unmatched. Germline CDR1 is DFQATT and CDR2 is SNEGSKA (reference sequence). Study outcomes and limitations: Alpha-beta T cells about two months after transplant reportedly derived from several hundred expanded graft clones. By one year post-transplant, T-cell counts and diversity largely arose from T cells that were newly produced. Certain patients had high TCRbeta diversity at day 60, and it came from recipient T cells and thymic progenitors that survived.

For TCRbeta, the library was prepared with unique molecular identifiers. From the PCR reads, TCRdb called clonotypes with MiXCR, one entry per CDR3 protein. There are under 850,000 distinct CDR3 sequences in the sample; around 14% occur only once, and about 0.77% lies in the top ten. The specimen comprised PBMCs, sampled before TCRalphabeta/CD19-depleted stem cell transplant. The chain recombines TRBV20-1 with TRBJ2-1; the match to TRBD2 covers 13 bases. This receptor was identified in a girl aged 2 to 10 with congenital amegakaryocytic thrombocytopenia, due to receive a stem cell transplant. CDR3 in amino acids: CSARDPTGLAGDEQFF. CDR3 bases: TGCAGTGCTAGAGATCCCACCGGACTAGCGGGAGATGAGCAGTTCTTC.